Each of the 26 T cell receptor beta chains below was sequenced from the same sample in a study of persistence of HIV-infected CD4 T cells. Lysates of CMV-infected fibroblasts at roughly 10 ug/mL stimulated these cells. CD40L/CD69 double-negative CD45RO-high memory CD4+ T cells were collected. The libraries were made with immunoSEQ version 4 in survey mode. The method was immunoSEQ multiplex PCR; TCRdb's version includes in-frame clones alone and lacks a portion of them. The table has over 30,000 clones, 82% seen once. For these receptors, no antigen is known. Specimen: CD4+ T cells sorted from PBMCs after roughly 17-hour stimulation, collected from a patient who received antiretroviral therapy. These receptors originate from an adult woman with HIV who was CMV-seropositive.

DNA of the CDR3: TGTGCCAGCAGCTTAGAAGGGCTGACCGAGCAGTACTTC. It yields the protein CASSLEGLTEQYF. The chain carries TRBV11-2 and TRBJ2-7; D gene unclear. With 0 bases removed from V and 6 bases from J, the gap between germline ends came to 9 bases. CDR1 SGHAT and CDR2 FQNNGV come from the germline V gene. There are 13 residues in the CDR3. The full variable domain, completed using reference TRBV11-2 and TRBJ2-7, is EAGVAQSPRYKIIEKRQSVAFWCNPISGHATLYWYQQILGQGPKLLIQFQNNGVVDDSQLPKDRFSAERLKGVDSTLKIQPAKLEDSAVYLCASSLEGLTEQYFGPGTRLTVT.

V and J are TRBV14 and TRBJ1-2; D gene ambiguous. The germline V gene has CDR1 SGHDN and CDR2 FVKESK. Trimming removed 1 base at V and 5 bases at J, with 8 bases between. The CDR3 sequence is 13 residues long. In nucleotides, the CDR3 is TGTGCCAGCAGCCAAGGGCTCCCGTATGGCTACACCTTC. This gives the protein CASSQGLPYGYTF.

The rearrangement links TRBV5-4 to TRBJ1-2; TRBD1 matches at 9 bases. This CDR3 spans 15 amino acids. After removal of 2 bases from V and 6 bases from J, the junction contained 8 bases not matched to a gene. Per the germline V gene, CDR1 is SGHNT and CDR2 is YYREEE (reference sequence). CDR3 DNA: TGTGCCAGCAGCTTCGGACAGGGGAGGAAGAATGGCTACACCTTC. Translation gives CASSFGQGRKNGYTF.

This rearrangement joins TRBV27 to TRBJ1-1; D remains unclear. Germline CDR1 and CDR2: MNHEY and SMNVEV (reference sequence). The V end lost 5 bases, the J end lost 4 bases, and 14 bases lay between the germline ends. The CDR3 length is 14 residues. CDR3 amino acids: CASSPTLGRTEAFF. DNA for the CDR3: TGTGCCAGCAGTCCCACCCTAGGGCGCACTGAAGCTTTCTTT.

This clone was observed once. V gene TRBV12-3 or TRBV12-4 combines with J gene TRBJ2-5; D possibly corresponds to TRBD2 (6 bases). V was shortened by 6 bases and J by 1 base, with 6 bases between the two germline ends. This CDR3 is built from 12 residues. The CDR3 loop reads CASSGGQETQYF. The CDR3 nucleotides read TGTGCCAGCAGCGGGGGCCAAGAGACCCAGTACTTC.

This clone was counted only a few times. CDR3 residues: CASLLGGMNTGELFF. CDR3 DNA: TGTGCCAGCCTCCTCGGGGGGATGAACACCGGGGAGCTGTTTTTT. The chain uses TRBV7-6 and TRBJ2-2; 7 nucleotides line up with TRBD2. CDR3 size: 15 residues. Germline CDR1 SGHVS, CDR2 FNYEAQ. The V gene end was trimmed by 8 bases and the J gene end by 1 base; junction bases not matched to a gene: 7.

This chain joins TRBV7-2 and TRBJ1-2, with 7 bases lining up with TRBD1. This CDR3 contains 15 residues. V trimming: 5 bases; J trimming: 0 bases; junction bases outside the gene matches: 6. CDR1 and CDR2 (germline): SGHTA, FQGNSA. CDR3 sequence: CASSLTGAPNYGYTF. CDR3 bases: TGTGCCAGCAGCCTCACAGGGGCCCCTAACTATGGCTACACCTTC.

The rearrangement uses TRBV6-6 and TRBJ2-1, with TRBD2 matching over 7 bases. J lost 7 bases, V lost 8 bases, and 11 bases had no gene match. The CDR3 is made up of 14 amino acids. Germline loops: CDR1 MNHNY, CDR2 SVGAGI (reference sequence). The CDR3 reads CASLLAGEGNEQFF. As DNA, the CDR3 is TGTGCCAGCCTTCTGGCGGGAGAGGGAAATGAGCAGTTCTTC.

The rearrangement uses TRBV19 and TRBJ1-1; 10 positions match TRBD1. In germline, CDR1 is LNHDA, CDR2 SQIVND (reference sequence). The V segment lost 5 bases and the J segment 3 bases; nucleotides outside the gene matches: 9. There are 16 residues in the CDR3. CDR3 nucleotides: TGTGCCAGTAGTCTCCGACAGGGGGCGGGCCACACTGAAGCTTTCTTT. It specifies CASSLRQGAGHTEAFF.

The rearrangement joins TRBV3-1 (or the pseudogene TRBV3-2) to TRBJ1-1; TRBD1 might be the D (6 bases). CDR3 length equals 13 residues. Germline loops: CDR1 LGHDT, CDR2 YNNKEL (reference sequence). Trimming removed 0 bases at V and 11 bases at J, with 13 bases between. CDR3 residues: CASSQEGGARAFF. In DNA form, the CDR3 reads TGTGCCAGCAGCCAAGAAGGGGGTGCTCGGGCTTTCTTT.

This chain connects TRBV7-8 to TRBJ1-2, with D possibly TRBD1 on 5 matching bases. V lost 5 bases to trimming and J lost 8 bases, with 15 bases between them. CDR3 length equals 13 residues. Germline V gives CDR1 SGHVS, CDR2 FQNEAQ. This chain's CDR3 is CASSTRMGEGYTF. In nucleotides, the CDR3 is TGTGCCAGCAGCACCCGCATGGGGGAGGGCTACACCTTC.

This CDR3 reads CASSQEAVTGELFF. In DNA, the CDR3 is TGTGCCAGCAGCCAAGAGGCCGTAACCGGGGAGCTGTTTTTT. The chain recombines TRBV3-1 (or the pseudogene TRBV3-2) with TRBJ2-2, with unresolved D. CDR1 is LGHDT, CDR2 YNNKEL, per germline (reference sequence). V lost 0 bases and J 5 bases, leaving 7 bases between the germline ends. The CDR3 sequence is 14 residues long.

Written as DNA, the CDR3 is TGTGCCAGCAGCTTAGAGAAAACAGGGTGGATCAATGAGCAGTTCTTC. Translated: CASSLEKTGWINEQFF. This chain uses TRBV7-9 with TRBJ2-1; D is possibly TRBD1 (6 bases). The CDR3 has 16 residues. V dropped 1 base and J dropped 6 bases, with 16 bases sitting between them. Germline values: CDR1 SEHNR, CDR2 FQNEAQ (reference sequence).

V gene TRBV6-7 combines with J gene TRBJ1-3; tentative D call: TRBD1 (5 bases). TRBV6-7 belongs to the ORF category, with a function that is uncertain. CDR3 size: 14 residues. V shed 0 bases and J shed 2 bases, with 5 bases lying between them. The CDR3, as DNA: TGTGCCAGCAGTTACTCGACAGCTGGAAACACCATATATTTT. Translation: CASSYSTAGNTIYF.

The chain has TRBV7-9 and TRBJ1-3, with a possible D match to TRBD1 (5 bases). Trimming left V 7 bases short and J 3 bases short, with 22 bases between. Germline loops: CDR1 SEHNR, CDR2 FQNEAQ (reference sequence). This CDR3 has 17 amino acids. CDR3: CASNSTRDALNGNTIYF. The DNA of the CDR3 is TGTGCCAGCAACTCGACCCGGGACGCTCTAAATGGAAACACCATATATTTT.

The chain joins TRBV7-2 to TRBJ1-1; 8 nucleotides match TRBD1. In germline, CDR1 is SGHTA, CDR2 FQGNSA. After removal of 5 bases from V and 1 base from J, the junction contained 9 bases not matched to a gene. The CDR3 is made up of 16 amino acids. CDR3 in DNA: TGTGCCAGCAGCCCAGGAGGGACAGGAGGGAACACTGAAGCTTTCTTT. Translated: CASSPGGTGGNTEAFF.

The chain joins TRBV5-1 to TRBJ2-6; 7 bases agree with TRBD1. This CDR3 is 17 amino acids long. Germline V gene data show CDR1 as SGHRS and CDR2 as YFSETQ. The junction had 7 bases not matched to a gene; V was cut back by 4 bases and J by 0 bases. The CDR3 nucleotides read TGCGCCAGCAGCCTAGGGACAGCGTACTCTGGGGCCAACGTCCTGACTTTC. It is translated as CASSLGTAYSGANVLTF. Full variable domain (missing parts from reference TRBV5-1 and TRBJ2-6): KAGVTQTPRYLIKTRGQQVTLSCSPISGHRSVSWYQQTPGQGLQFLFEYFSETQRNKGNFPGRFSGRQFSNSRSEMNVSTLELGDSALYLCASSLGTAYSGANVLTFGAGSRLTVL.

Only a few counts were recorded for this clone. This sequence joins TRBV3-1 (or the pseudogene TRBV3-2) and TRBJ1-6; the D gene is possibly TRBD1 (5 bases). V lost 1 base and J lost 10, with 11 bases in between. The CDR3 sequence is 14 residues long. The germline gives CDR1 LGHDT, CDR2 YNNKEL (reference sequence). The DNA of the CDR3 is TGTGCCAGCAGCCAAGTCAGGGTCAAATCACCCCTCCACTTT. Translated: CASSQVRVKSPLHF.

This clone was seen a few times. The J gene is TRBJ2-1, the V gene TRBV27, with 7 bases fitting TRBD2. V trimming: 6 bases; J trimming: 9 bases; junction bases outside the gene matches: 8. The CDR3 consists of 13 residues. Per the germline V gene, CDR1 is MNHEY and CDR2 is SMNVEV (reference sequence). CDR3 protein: CASRLRGGVEQFF. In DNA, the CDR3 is TGTGCCAGCAGGTTGAGGGGAGGGGTTGAGCAGTTCTTC.

Written as DNA, the CDR3 is TGTGCCAGCAGTCCTGTCGGGAGGGCTAACTATGGCTACACCTTC. Protein product: CASSPVGRANYGYTF. This chain uses TRBV28 with TRBJ1-2; D call uncertain. Germline assignment: CDR1 MDHEN and CDR2 SYDVKM. The length of the CDR3 is 15 residues. V was clipped by 5 bases and J by 0 bases, with 13 bases between them.

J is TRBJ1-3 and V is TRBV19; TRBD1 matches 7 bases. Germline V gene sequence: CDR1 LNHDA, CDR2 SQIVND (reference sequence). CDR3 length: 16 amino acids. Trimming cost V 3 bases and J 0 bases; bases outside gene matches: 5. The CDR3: CASSIDRAASGNTIYF. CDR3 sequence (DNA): TGTGCCAGTAGTATCGACAGGGCTGCCTCTGGAAACACCATATATTTT. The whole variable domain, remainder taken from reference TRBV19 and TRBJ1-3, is DGGITQSPKYLFRKEGQNVTLSCEQNLNHDAMYWYRQDPGQGLRLIYYSQIVNDFQKGDIAEGYSVSREKKESFPLTVTSAQKNPTAFYLCASSIDRAASGNTIYFGEGSWLTVV.

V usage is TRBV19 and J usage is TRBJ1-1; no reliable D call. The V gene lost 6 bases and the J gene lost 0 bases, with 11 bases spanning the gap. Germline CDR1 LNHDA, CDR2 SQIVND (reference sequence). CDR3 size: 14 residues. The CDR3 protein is CASSPGFLNTEAFF. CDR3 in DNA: TGTGCCAGTAGCCCTGGATTCCTGAACACTGAAGCTTTCTTT.

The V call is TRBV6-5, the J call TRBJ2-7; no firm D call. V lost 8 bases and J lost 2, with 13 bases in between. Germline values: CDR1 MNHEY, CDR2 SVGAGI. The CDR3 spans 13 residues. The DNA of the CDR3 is TGTGCCAGCCTCCTAAGGGCAGCCTACGAGCAGTACTTC. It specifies CASLLRAAYEQYF.

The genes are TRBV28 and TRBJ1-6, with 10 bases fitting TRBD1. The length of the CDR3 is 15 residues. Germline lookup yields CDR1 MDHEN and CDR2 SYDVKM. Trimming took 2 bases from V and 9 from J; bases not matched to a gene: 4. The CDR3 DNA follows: TGTGCCAGCAGTTTACCAGGACAGGGGGGTTCACCCCTCCACTTT. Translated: CASSLPGQGGSPLHF.

The CDR3 is CASSLAGQAYEQYF. Here the CDR3 DNA reads TGTGCCAGCAGCTTGGCGGGACAGGCCTACGAGCAGTACTTC. V is TRBV5-6 and J is TRBJ2-7; 8 bases fit TRBD1. The CDR3 consists of 14 residues. Trimming cost V 0 bases and J 2 bases; bases outside gene matches: 1. Germline V gives CDR1 SGHDT, CDR2 YYEEEE.

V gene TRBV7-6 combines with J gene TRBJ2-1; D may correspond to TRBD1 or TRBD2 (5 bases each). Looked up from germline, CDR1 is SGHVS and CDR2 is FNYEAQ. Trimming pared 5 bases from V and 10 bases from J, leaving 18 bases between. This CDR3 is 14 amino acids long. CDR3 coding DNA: TGTGCCAGCAGCACAGGATCGCAGCGAGGGGAGCAGTTCTTC. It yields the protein CASSTGSQRGEQFF.